The present T cell receptor beta chain was sequenced within a study of blood T cells in healthy people across ages (dated by TCRdb to the mid-2010s). About the study as a whole: Template switching captured roughly one uniquely barcoded TCR beta cDNA molecule per two T cells in model experiments. The study measured age-related changes in TCR beta repertoire diversity using deep sequencing normalized with unique cDNA molecular identifiers. Donors were grouped into four age groups: young (average approximately 15 years), middle-aged (less than 40), aged (around 66) and long-lived (approximately 78). To avoid experimental bias, donors of different ages were spread randomly across the sequencing lanes. Two additional independent replicas of 1 million unique cDNA reads from the same blood draw were analyzed for two donors (one aged 18 to 29 and one aged 80 or older). Overall study outcomes, separate from this receptor: Observed TCR beta diversity per million T cells fell roughly linearly with age, and a significant reduction was already apparent by age around 40. Total diversity estimates from one million sequenced T cells were considered lower bounds and underestimates. Donor CMV infection status was unknown, potentially confounding age-related changes in expanded clonotypes. The percentage of naive T cells measured by flow cytometry correlated strongly with observed TCR beta diversity. Bulk unsorted PBMC profiling prevented conclusive comparison of naive and antigen-experienced compartments. Compared with the aged group, the long-lived group had more naive CD4+ T cells, fewer expanded clones and increased TCR diversity, a pattern suggesting age selection.

V loses 2 bases, J loses 4 bases, and the germline ends lie 5 bases apart. CDR1 PRHDT and CDR2 FYEKMQ were looked up in the germline V gene (reference sequence). From cysteine to phenylalanine, the CDR3 is 12 amino acids long. The kept DNA is CDR3 alone, 36 bases in frame from the first base. The library relied on 5' RACE. The sequencer was an Illumina HiSeq 2500. A second PCR of about 6 to 11 cycles was performed with a sample-barcoded 5' primer and a J-beta primer mix. Each TCR beta cDNA molecule received a unique molecular identifier from a template-switch 5' adaptor carrying 12 random nucleotides. Each sample yielded at least 2.5 million CDR3-containing paired-end reads. First-strand cDNA was synthesized from all RNA with the Mint cDNA synthesis kit, primed by a TRBC-specific oligonucleotide. Following uracil-DNA glycosylase treatment, a first 18-cycle PCR with universal primers M1SS and BC2_uni_R was performed on all cDNA. As for the authors' bioinformatics: For normalization, 1 million high-quality reads were randomly selected from each sample, with every read carrying a distinct molecular identifier. Instead of being binned into consensus sequences, reads that shared molecular identifiers were thrown out. CDR3 identification, clonotype clustering and error correction used MiTCR with a Q25 quality threshold and the strictest error-elimination algorithm. A nonparametric unseen species model using Euler transformation provided a lower-bound estimate of total TCR beta diversity. TCRdb trimmed public reads at Q25 via fastp, called clones via MiXCR and kept in-frame beta chains. Rows matching on CDR3 protein sequence are summarized as one entry with the most common DNA and genes. These V and J calls are TCRdb output, not the study's own analysis. For this sample the table gives about 1.6 million distinct CDR3 sequences, of which roughly 32% were detected only once. The top ten hold roughly 10% of the sample.

The donors were 40 or so Caucasian individuals from Russia, aged roughly 6 to 95 years, who were systemically healthy. Each donor gave about 11 milliliters of peripheral blood, drawn into EDTA-treated Vacutainer tubes. Ficoll-Paque density-gradient centrifugation was used to isolate PBMCs, with at least 6 million per sample. Trizol reagent was used to extract total RNA from the PBMCs, yielding at least 5 micrograms per sample. For every donor, an aliquot of PBMCs went through flow cytometry to measure the percentages of naive CD45RAhigh/CD27high T cells. In this sample, this clonotype turned up many times. What this receptor recognizes is not known. The sample holds no much larger clone one base away, and base qualities are not on file.

The rearranged segments are TRBV13 and TRBJ2-5; no D gene call is confident. The sequence came from a woman aged 25 to 39 in good health. The sequencing sample was made of blood. This receptor carries the CDR3 CASSLFRETQYF. The DNA reads as follows: TGTGCCAGCAGCTTATTCCGAGAGACCCAGTACTTC.